This T cell receptor beta chain was found in a study of T-cell reconstitution after alpha-beta-depleted transplantation in children. Findings and caveats of the study: In some patients, recipient T cells and intrathymic progenitors surviving conditioning explained high day-60 diversity. Hyperexpanded clones declined; after one year, newly produced T cells mostly supplied diversity. Reportedly, only several hundred clones from non-depleted graft cells drove alpha-beta T-cell counts at about two months.

The CDR3 runs to 12 residues. Germline loops: CDR1 KGHSH, CDR2 LQKENI. Trimming took 1 base from V and 7 from J, leaving 5 bases between them. Unique molecular identifiers featured in how the TCRbeta library was prepared. TCRdb ran MiXCR on the PCR reads and lists one entry per CDR3 protein. The table lists about 460,000 distinct CDR3 sequences, 10% to 13% of them singletons. This clonotype was found many times. Its antigen is currently unknown. The sample consisted of PBMCs, taken before TCRalphabeta/CD19-depleted stem cell transplant. The source is a child aged 2 to 9 with inherited bone marrow failure, due to receive a stem cell transplant. The rearrangement joins TRBV18 to TRBJ2-1, with D unclear. The chain's CDR3 is CASSPLRNEQFF. In DNA form, the CDR3 reads TGTGCCAGCTCACCACTGCGGAATGAGCAGTTCTTC.